The 18 T cell receptor beta chains reported below all come from one sample, sequenced in a study of blood T cell repertoires in COVID-19. Sequenced by immunoSEQ multiplex PCR; TCRdb stores in-frame clones only, minus some. Here the sample spans fewer than 250,000 clones, approximately 84% being singletons. The sample comprised peripheral blood. The receptors were sampled from an older woman with active or convalescent COVID-19.

This clone was observed a handful of times. In DNA, the CDR3 is TGTGCCAGTAGTCTTAGGACAGGGGGGCGTGTGACTCAGCCCCAGCATTTT. It translates to CASSLRTGGRVTQPQHF. This chain joins TRBV19 and TRBJ1-5, with 10 nucleotides matching TRBD1. With 5 bases clipped from V and 6 bases from J, the junction kept 13 bases outside the gene matches. Germline loops: CDR1 LNHDA, CDR2 SQIVND (reference sequence). The CDR3 covers 17 residues. Complete variable domain (other parts from reference TRBV19 and TRBJ1-5): DGGITQSPKYLFRKEGQNVTLSCEQNLNHDAMYWYRQDPGQGLRLIYYSQIVNDFQKGDIAEGYSVSREKKESFPLTVTSAQKNPTAFYLCASSLRTGGRVTQPQHFGDGTRLSIL.

J is TRBJ2-1 and V is TRBV10-2, with 7 bases that match TRBD2. This CDR3 contains 16 residues. The germline CDR1 and CDR2 sequences are WSHSY and SAAADI. V gave up 0 bases and J gave up 8 bases; unmatched junction bases: 10. The CDR3 nucleotides are TGCGCCAGCAGTGAGTCCGTTCGACCCCGGGGGGATGAGCAGTTCTTC. This translates into CASSESVRPRGDEQFF.

Here the CDR3 DNA reads TGTGCCAGCATGACGGGGACAGGGCGAAACACCATATATTTT. It encodes CASMTGTGRNTIYF. The V and J genes are TRBV7-8 and TRBJ1-3; 9 nucleotides agree with TRBD1. This CDR3 is 14 amino acids long. Per the germline V gene, CDR1 is SGHVS and CDR2 is FQNEAQ. V shed 7 bases, J shed 5 bases, and the junction held 6 bases outside the gene matches.

J is TRBJ2-7 and V is TRBV2, with a tentative D call TRBD2 (6 bases). CDR1 is SNHLY, CDR2 FYNNEI, per germline. The V and J ends lost 6 bases and 4 bases respectively, with 10 bases between them. The CDR3 contains 12 residues. In nucleotides, the CDR3 is TGTGCCAGCAGCGGGGACTTGTACGAGCAGTACTTC. It translates to CASSGDLYEQYF.

The chain recombines TRBV7-9 with TRBJ1-1, with D perhaps matching TRBD1 (5 bases). Trimming removed 6 bases from V and 0 bases from J, with 11 bases in between. This CDR3 region has 14 residues. Germline CDR1 is SEHNR and CDR2 is FQNEAQ (reference sequence). The CDR3 spells CASSGQGMNTEAFF. In DNA form, the CDR3 reads TGTGCCAGCAGTGGCCAGGGAATGAACACTGAAGCTTTCTTT.

The V call is TRBV6-6, the J call TRBJ2-1, with 16 positions matching TRBD2. Germline V gives CDR1 MNHNY, CDR2 SVGAGI (reference sequence). The junction had 10 bases not matched to a gene; V was cut back by 7 bases and J by 10 bases. This CDR3 is built from 16 residues. The CDR3 sequence: CASTPGGLAGGGEQFF. The CDR3 DNA is TGTGCCAGCACCCCAGGGGGACTAGCGGGAGGGGGAGAGCAGTTCTTC.

The gene calls are TRBV2 and TRBJ2-1, with 7 bases fitting TRBD1. V dropped 8 bases and J dropped 0; count of bases not matched to a gene: 7. The CDR3 length is 15 residues. Germline assignment: CDR1 SNHLY and CDR2 FYNNEI. CDR3 DNA: TGTGCCAGCCCCGGGACAGAAAGCTCCTACAATGAGCAGTTCTTC. Protein product: CASPGTESSYNEQFF.

The rearrangement joins TRBV12-3 or TRBV12-4 to TRBJ1-2; 8 nucleotides align to TRBD1. The trim removed 6 bases at V and 8 bases at J, leaving 5 bases unmatched. The CDR3 runs to 12 residues. CDR3 in amino acids: CASSSGGYGYTF. The CDR3 coding sequence is TGTGCCAGCAGCTCAGGGGGCTACGGCTACACCTTC.

This clone was found a few times. J is TRBJ1-5 and V is TRBV6-6; 8 nucleotides align to TRBD1. The length of the CDR3 is 14 residues. Looked up from germline, CDR1 is MNHNY and CDR2 is SVGAGI (reference sequence). With 10 bases clipped from V and 6 bases from J, the junction kept 11 bases outside the gene matches. The CDR3 nucleotides are TGTGCCACCAGGAGCGGACAGGGAGCTCAGCCCCAGCATTTT. Its protein product is CATRSGQGAQPQHF.

This clone has at least ten counts. This chain joins TRBV19 and TRBJ1-1; weak D call: TRBD1 (5 bases). The CDR3 covers 12 residues. Per germline, CDR1 LNHDA and CDR2 SQIVND (reference sequence). V lost 11 bases and J lost 1, with 11 bases in between. CDR3 residues: CACGGTNTEAFF. CDR3 nucleotides: TGTGCCTGCGGGGGGACGAACACTGAAGCTTTCTTT. The full variable domain, rest sourced from reference TRBV19 and TRBJ1-1, is DGGITQSPKYLFRKEGQNVTLSCEQNLNHDAMYWYRQDPGQGLRLIYYSQIVNDFQKGDIAEGYSVSREKKESFPLTVTSAQKNPTAFYLCACGGTNTEAFFGQGTRLTVV.

The J gene is TRBJ2-6, the V gene TRBV18, with D possibly TRBD1 on 7 matching bases. The CDR3 is 17 amino acids. Germline V gene sequence: CDR1 KGHSH, CDR2 LQKENI. V was cut by 7 bases and J by 2 bases, with 18 bases left in between. Written as DNA, the CDR3 is TGTGCCAGCTACCCACACAGGGGAGGAACTGGGGCCAACGTCCTGACTTTC. Its protein product is CASYPHRGGTGANVLTF. Variable domain in full (rest from reference TRBV18 and TRBJ2-6): NAGVMQNPRHLVRRRGQEARLRCSPMKGHSHVYWYRQLPEEGLKFMVYLQKENIIDESGMPKERFSAEFPKEGPSILRIQQVVRGDSAAYFCASYPHRGGTGANVLTFGAGSRLTVL.

The rearrangement joins TRBV15 to TRBJ1-4; D not resolved. The CDR3 consists of 14 residues. Germline CDR1 is LNHNV and CDR2 is YYDKDF (reference sequence). The V and J ends lost 0 bases and 11 bases respectively, with 13 bases between them. The CDR3 bases are TGTGCCACCAGCAGAGATGGAGGGATGGGGAAACTGTTTTTT. Amino acids: CATSRDGGMGKLFF.

This clone was found a few times. The V and J genes are TRBV5-1 and TRBJ1-3, with D maybe TRBD1 (6 bases). The V end was cut by 6 bases, the J end by 0 bases, with 16 bases between. CDR3 length: 16 amino acids. The V gene's germline CDR1 is SGHRS and CDR2 YFSETQ. CDR3 sequence reads: CASTRTGGTSGNTIYF. The CDR3 bases are TGCGCCAGCACCCGCACGGGGGGCACCTCTGGAAACACCATATATTTT.

This clone was found a few times. V and J are TRBV28 and TRBJ1-5; 10 nucleotides agree with TRBD1. CDR3 length: 19 amino acids. Germline loops: CDR1 MDHEN, CDR2 SYDVKM. Trimming at V came to 6 bases and at J to 4 bases, leaving 18 bases not matched to a gene. CDR3 protein: CASSPLFLRDRGRNQPQHF. The CDR3 DNA sequence: TGTGCCAGCAGCCCTTTATTTCTCCGGGACAGGGGCAGGAATCAGCCCCAGCATTTT.

The chain is built from TRBV27 and TRBJ1-4; TRBD1 might be the D (5 bases). Germline loops: CDR1 MNHEY, CDR2 SMNVEV (reference sequence). CDR3 length: 14 residues. The germline V and J ends were trimmed by 2 bases and 8 bases, with 12 bases remaining between them. The CDR3: CASSLGRVGEKLFF. In DNA, the CDR3 is TGTGCCAGCAGTTTAGGCAGGGTGGGCGAAAAACTGTTTTTT.

Only a few counts were recorded for this clone. The rearrangement links TRBV9 to TRBJ2-5; a weak D match, TRBD2 (6 bases). V lost 5 bases to trimming and J lost 4 bases, with 15 bases between them. Germline V gene lookup returns CDR1 SGDLS and CDR2 YYNGEE. This CDR3 has 14 amino acids. Here the CDR3 DNA reads TGTGCCAGCAGTGGGGTTAGGGGAGGAGAGACCCAGTACTTC. Residues: CASSGVRGGETQYF.

V gene TRBV5-1 combines with J gene TRBJ2-5; TRBD2 aligns across 8 bases. J gave up 5 bases and V 3 bases, and 12 bases lay outside the gene matches. There are 16 residues in the CDR3. CDR1 is SGHRS, CDR2 YFSETQ, per germline. This chain's CDR3 is CASSSDLAGLGETQYF. Written as DNA, the CDR3 is TGCGCCAGCAGCTCAGACCTAGCGGGTTTGGGTGAGACCCAGTACTTC.

This chain links TRBV19 with TRBJ2-7; D gene unclear. The ends were cut back, 4 bases at V and 3 bases at J, with 16 bases in the middle. This CDR3 has 15 residues. Germline-derived CDR1 and CDR2 are LNHDA and SQIVND (reference sequence). CDR3 sequence reads: CASSKKLNENYEQYF. CDR3 nucleotide sequence: TGTGCCAGTAGTAAAAAGCTCAACGAGAACTACGAGCAGTACTTC.